The clone carrying this T cell receptor (beta chain) was counted between two and nine times. Its antigen is unidentified. Before the COVID-19 pandemic, during about 2011-2018, CD4+ T cells were taken from unexposed donors. Isolation of CD4+ T cells took place after about 10 days in culture. Using immunoSEQ multiplex PCR, the repertoire was profiled, and TCRdb retains in-frame clones only, with some absent. Among roughly 30,000 clones listed, 60% to 85% were seen once. The sample belongs to a study of CD4 T cells in relation to SARS-CoV-2 and coronaviruses. Study-wide background: After around 10 days of antigen culture, PBMC TCR beta CDR3s were sequenced.

Trimming left V 4 bases short and J 8 bases short, with 18 bases between. CDR1 is SGHDN, CDR2 FVKESK, per germline. This CDR3 has 14 amino acids. Sequenced: CD4+ T cells from PBMCs, cultured in vitro. The rearrangement uses TRBV14 and TRBJ2-7, with a possible D match to TRBD1 (6 bases). The sequence was obtained from a human donor in good health. The CDR3 here is CASSLYRESTQQYF. For the CDR3, the DNA is TGTGCCAGCAGCCTATACAGGGAATCTACGCAGCAGTACTTC.